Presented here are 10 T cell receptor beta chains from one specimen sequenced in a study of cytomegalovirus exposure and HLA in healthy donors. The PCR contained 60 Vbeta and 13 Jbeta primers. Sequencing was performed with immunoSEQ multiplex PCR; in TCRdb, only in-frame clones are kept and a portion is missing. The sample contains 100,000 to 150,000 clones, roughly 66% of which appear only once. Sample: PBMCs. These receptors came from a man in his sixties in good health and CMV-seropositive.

The CDR3 sequence is CASSASQNTEAFF. Written as DNA, the CDR3 is TGTGCCAGCAGCGCCTCACAGAACACTGAAGCTTTCTTT. The gene calls are TRBV9 and TRBJ1-1; no definite D call. Germline-derived CDR1 and CDR2 are SGDLS and YYNGEE. The CDR3 is made up of 13 amino acids. Trimming took off 3 bases at V and 1 base at J, with 7 bases between the two ends.

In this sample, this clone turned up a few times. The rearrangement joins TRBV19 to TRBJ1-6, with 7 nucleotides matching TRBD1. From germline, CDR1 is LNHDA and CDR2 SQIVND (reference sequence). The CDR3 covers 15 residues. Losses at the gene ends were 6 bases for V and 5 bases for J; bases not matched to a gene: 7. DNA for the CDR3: TGTGCCAGTAGGCGCCGGGACAGCAATAATTCACCCCTCCACTTT. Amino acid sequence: CASRRRDSNNSPLHF.

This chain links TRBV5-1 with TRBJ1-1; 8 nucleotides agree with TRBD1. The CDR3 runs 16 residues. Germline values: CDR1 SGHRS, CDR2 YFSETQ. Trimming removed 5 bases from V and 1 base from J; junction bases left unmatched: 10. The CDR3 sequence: CASRVGPGQENTEAFF. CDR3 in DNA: TGCGCCAGCAGAGTGGGGCCGGGACAGGAGAACACTGAAGCTTTCTTT.

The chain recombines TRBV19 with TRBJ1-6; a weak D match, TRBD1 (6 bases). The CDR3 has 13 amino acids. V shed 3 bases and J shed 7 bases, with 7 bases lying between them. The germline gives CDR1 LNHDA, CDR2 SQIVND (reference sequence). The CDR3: CASSIQGNSPLHF. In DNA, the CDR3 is TGTGCCAGTAGTATCCAGGGGAATTCACCCCTCCACTTT.

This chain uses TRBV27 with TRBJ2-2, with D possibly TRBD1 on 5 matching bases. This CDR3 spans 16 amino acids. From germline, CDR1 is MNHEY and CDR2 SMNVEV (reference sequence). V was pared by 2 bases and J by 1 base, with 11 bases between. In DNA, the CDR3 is TGTGCCAGCAGTTTAAGGGGATCAGAGAACACCGGGGAGCTGTTTTTT. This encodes CASSLRGSENTGELFF.

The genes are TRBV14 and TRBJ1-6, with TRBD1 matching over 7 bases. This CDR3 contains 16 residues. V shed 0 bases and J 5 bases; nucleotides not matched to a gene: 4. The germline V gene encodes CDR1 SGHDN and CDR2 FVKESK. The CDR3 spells CASSQEYGTDNSPLHF. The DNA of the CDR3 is TGTGCCAGCAGCCAAGAATATGGGACAGATAATTCACCCCTCCACTTT.

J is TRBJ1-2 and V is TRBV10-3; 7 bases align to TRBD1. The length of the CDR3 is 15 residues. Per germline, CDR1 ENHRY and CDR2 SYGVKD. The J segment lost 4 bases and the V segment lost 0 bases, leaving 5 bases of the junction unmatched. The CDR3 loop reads CAISESGQLIYGYTF. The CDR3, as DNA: TGTGCCATCAGTGAGTCGGGACAGTTGATCTATGGCTACACCTTC.

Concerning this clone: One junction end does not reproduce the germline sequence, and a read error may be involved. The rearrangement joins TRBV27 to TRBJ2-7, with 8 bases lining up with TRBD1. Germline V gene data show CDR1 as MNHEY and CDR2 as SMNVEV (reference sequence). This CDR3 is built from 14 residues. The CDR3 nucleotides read TGTGTCAGCAACCCCGGACAGGGTTACAACGAGCAGTACTTC. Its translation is CVSNPGQGYNEQYF.

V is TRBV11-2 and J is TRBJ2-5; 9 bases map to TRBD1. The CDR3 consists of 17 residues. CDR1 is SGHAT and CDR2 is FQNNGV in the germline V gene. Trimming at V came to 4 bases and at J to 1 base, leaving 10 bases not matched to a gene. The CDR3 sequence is CASSSIVSTGGQETQYF. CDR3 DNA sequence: TGTGCCAGCAGCTCCATTGTGTCGACAGGGGGCCAAGAGACCCAGTACTTC.

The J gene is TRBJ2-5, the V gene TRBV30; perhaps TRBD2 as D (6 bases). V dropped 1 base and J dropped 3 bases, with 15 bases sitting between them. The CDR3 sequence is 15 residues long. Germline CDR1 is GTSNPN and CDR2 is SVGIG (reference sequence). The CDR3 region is CAWSARPGLKETQYF. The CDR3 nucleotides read TGTGCCTGGAGTGCCCGCCCCGGACTAAAAGAGACCCAGTACTTC.